Sequencing of this TCR beta chain was carried out in a study of spatial heterogeneity in lung cancer. For the study at large: Where they were available, follow-up PBMC samples were sequenced, at a median of around 24 months after resection. As counted in raw reads, each unique TCR and UMI combination appeared more than ten times on average.

This CDR3 is built from 14 residues. CDR1 is SGHRS, CDR2 YFSETQ, per germline. Trimming took 4 bases from V and 6 from J; bases not matched to a gene: 4. This clonotype was seen only a few times. Time point given: blood at routine non-recurrence follow-up after resection. Whole RNA obtained from tumor, nontumor lung or frozen PBMC underwent sequencing without sorting. Individually, TCR cDNA molecules were each labelled with a unique molecular identifier. TCRdb ran MiXCR on the 5' RACE reads and lists one entry per CDR3 protein. The sample records approximately 110,000 distinct CDR3 sequences, less than 14% being singletons.

The rearrangement joins TRBV5-1 to TRBJ2-7; 13 nucleotides agree with TRBD2. This TCR was sampled from a female donor with early-stage non-small cell lung cancer. This material consisted of PBMCs, taken at follow-up. The CDR3 DNA reads as TGCGCCAGCAGCCCTGGACTAGCGGGAGTCGAGCAGTACGTC. Translation gives CASSPGLAGVEQYV.